The entry below gives a single TCR beta chain sequence along with its context. Its matching antigen is unknown. Its ends do not fully match the called genes, so a read error is possible. The data were obtained in a study of post-analysis software for immune sequencing data. Overall study: Included courses were relapsing-remitting and secondary progressive multiple sclerosis; progressive-relapsing multiple sclerosis was also included. Study-level results: Under F measure analysis, samples from one preparation batch co-clustered strongly. With TRBV5-6, TRBV5-1 and TRBV20-1 included, about five TRBV segments were more frequent in patients than in controls. The study found significantly lower normalized Chao1 diversity in multiple sclerosis patients than in controls.

Carried by the TCR beta cDNA libraries were unique molecular identifiers. TCRdb independently ran MiXCR on the PCR reads; one entry per CDR3 protein. Of about 200,000 distinct CDR3 sequences in the sample, approximately 30% were seen once. In germline, CDR1 is SGHRS, CDR2 YFSETQ. CDR3 length: 15 amino acids. The source material was blood. This clonotype was obtained from a girl aged 2 to 17 with multiple sclerosis. The rearrangement links TRBV5-1 to TRBJ2-6; TRBD1 is a possible D gene (7 bases). CDR3 protein: CASSWTGSGANVRTF. In DNA form, the CDR3 reads TGCGCCAGCAGCTGGACAGGCTCGGGGGCCAACGTCCGGACTTTC.